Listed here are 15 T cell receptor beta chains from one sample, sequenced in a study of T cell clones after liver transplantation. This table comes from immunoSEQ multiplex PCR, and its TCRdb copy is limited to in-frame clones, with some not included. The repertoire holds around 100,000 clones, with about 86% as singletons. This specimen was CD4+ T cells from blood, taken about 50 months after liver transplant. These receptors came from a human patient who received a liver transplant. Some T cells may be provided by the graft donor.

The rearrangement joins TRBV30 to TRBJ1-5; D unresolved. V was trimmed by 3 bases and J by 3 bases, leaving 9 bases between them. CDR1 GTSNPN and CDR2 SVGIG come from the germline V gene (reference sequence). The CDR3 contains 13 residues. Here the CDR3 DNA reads TGTGCCTGGAGGACCGGGCCCAATCAGCCCCAGCATTTT. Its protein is CAWRTGPNQPQHF.

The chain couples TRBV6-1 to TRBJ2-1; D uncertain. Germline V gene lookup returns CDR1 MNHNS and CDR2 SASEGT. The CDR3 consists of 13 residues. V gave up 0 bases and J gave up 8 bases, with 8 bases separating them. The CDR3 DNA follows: TGTGCCAGCAGTGAAGCGGGATCAGATGAGCAGTTCTTC. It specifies CASSEAGSDEQFF.

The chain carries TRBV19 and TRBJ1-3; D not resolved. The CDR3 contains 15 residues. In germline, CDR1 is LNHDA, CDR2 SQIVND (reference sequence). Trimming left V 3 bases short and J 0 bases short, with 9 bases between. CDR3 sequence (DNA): TGTGCCAGTAGTATCGGGTCAGGCTCTGGAAACACCATATATTTT. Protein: CASSIGSGSGNTIYF.

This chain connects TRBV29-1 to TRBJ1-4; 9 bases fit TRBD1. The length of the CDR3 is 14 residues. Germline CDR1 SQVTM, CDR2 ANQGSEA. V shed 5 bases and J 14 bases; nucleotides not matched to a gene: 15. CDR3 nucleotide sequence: TGCAGCGTTAAGGGACAGGGCAAGGGCGGAAGGCTGTTTTTT. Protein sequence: CSVKGQGKGGRLFF.

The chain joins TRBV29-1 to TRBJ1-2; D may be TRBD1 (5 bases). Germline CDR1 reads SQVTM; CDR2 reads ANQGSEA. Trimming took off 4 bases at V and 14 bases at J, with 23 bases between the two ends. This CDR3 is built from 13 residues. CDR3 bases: TGCAGCGTTGGATCAGGGCAGGCCGCCCCTTGGACCTTC. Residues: CSVGSGQAAPWTF. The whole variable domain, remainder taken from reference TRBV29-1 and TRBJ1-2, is SAVISQKPSRDICQRGTSLTIQCQVDSQVTMMFWYRQQPGQSLTLIATANQGSEATYESGFVIDKFPISRPNLTFSTLTVSNMSPEDSSIYLCSVGSGQAAPWTFGSGTRLTVV.

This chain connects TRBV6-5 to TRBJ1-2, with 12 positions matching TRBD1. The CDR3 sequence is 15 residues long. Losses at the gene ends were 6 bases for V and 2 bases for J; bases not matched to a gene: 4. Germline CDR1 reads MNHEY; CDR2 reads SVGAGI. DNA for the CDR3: TGTGCCAGCAGCCGGGACAGGGGGCCAAACTATGGCTACACCTTC. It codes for CASSRDRGPNYGYTF.

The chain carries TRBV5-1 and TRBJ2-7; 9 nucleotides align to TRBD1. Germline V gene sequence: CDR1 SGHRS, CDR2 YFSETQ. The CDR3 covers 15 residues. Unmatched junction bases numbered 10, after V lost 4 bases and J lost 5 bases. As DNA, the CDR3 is TGCGCCAGCAGCCTGACCGGGACAGGGACGGACGAGCAGTACTTC. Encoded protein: CASSLTGTGTDEQYF.

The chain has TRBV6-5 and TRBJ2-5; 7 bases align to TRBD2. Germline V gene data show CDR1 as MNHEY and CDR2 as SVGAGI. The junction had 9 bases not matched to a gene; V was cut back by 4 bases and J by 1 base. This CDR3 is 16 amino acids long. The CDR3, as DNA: TGTGCCAGCAGTTCCACAAGCGGGGCATCCCAAGAGACCCAGTACTTC. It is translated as CASSSTSGASQETQYF.

In DNA, the CDR3 is TGTGCCAGCAGCCGGGACAGGTATAATTCACCCCTCCACTTT. This sequence encodes CASSRDRYNSPLHF. V and J are TRBV2 and TRBJ1-6; 8 bases fit TRBD1. Germline-derived CDR1 and CDR2 are SNHLY and FYNNEI. V lost 6 bases to trimming and J lost 4 bases; unmatched junction nucleotides: 2. The CDR3 has 14 amino acids. Full variable domain (missing parts from reference TRBV2 and TRBJ1-6): EPEVTQTPSHQVTQMGQEVILRCVPISNHLYFYWYRQILGQKVEFLVSFYNNEISEKSEIFDDQFSVERPDGSNFTLKIRSTKLEDSAMYFCASSRDRYNSPLHFGNGTRLTVT.

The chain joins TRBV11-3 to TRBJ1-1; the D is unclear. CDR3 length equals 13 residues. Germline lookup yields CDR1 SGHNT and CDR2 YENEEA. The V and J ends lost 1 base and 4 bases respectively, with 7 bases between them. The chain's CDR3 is CASSLVEGTEAFF. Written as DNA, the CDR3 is TGTGCCAGCAGCTTAGTGGAGGGCACTGAAGCTTTCTTT. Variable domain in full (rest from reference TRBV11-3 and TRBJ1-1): EAGVVQSPRYKIIEKKQPVAFWCNPISGHNTLYWYLQNLGQGPELLIRYENEEAVDDSQLPKDRFSAERLKGVDSTLKIQPAELGDSAVYLCASSLVEGTEAFFGQGTRLTVV.

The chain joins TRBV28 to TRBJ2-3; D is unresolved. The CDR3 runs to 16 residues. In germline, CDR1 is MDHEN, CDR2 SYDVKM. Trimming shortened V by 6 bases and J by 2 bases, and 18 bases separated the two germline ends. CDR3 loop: CASSPADLQDTDTQYF. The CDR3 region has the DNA TGTGCCAGCAGCCCGGCGGACCTGCAAGACACAGATACGCAGTATTTT.

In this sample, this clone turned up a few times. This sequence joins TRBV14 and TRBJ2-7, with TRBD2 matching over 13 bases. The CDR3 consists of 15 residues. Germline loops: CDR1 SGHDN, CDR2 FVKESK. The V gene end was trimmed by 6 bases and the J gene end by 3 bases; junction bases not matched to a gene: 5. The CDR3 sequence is CASRLAGGRHYEQYF. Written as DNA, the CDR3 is TGTGCCAGCAGACTAGCGGGGGGGCGCCACTACGAGCAGTACTTC. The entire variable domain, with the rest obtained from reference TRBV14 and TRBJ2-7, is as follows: EAGVTQFPSHSVIEKGQTVTLRCDPISGHDNLYWYRRVMGKEIKFLLHFVKESKQDESGMPNNRFLAERTGGTYSTLKVQPAELEDSGVYFCASRLAGGRHYEQYFGPGTRLTVT.

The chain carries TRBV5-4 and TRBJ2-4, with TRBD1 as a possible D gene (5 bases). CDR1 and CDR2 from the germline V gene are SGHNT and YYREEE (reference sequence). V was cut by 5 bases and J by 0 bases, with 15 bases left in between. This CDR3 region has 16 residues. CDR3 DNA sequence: TGTGCCAGCAGTTCAATAGGGGCTCTAGCCAAAAACATTCAGTACTTC. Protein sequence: CASSSIGALAKNIQYF.

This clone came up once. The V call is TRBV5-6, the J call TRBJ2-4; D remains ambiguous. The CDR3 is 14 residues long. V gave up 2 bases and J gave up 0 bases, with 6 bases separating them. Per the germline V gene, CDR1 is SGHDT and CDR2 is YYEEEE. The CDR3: CASSFSGAKNIQYF. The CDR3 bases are TGTGCCAGCAGCTTTTCGGGAGCCAAAAACATTCAGTACTTC.

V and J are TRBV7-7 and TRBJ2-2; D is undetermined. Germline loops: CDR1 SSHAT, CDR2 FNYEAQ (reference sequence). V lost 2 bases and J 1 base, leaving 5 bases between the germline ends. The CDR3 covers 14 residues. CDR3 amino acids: CASSLRQNTGELFF. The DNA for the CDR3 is TGTGCCAGCAGCTTACGACAGAACACCGGGGAGCTGTTTTTT.